This T cell receptor (beta chain) was recorded in a study of blood T cell repertoires in COVID-19. CDR3 length: 15 amino acids. Germline V gene data show CDR1 as MNHEY and CDR2 as SMNVEV (reference sequence). V lost 5 bases and J lost 5, with 18 bases in between. Only in-frame clones appear in the TCRdb table, and some are missing; sequencing was by immunoSEQ multiplex PCR. Of some 150,000 clones listed, 65% to 85% were seen once; the top ten hold approximately 8%. The rearrangement links TRBV27 to TRBJ1-1; no firm D call. The clonotype comes from a man between 45 and 60 years old with active or convalescent COVID-19. Specimen: peripheral blood. As DNA, the CDR3 is TGTGCCAGCAGTAGTGTAGGCCTTCTCGGGACTGAAGCTTTCTTT. As protein: CASSSVGLLGTEAFF.